These 30 T cell receptor beta chains were sequenced from one sample in a study of blood T cell repertoires in COVID-19. Data came from immunoSEQ multiplex PCR; TCRdb stores just in-frame clones and leaves some out. The top ten clones hold 4.5% to 6% of a sample with hundreds of thousands of clones, around 84% of them seen once. Sequenced sample: PBMCs or T cells enriched from blood (not recorded which). These receptor sequences come from a man between 40 and 49 years old who had been exposed to COVID-19.

This clone has just one count. The chain links TRBV7-8 to TRBJ2-1, with 9 bases identical to TRBD2. V lost 0 bases to trimming and J lost 7 bases; unmatched junction nucleotides: 13. CDR1 is SGHVS and CDR2 is FQNEAQ in the germline V gene. This CDR3 comprises 18 residues. CDR3 loop: CASSLAEGLAGKGNEQFF. CDR3 nucleotides: TGTGCCAGCAGCTTAGCGGAGGGTCTAGCGGGAAAAGGGAATGAGCAGTTCTTC.

The chain carries TRBV6-5 and TRBJ2-3, with 7 nucleotides matching TRBD1. With 6 bases clipped from V and 6 bases from J, the junction kept 12 bases outside the gene matches. The CDR3 length is 15 residues. CDR1 and CDR2 (germline): MNHEY, SVGAGI. The CDR3 DNA reads TGTGCCAGCAGACGGGACAGCCTGAGTTCGGATACGCAGTATTTT. Translated, it gives CASRRDSLSSDTQYF.

The rearrangement uses TRBV7-9 and TRBJ1-6; D unresolved. V was shortened by 4 bases and J by 10 bases, with 8 bases between the two germline ends. This CDR3 has 12 residues. From germline, CDR1 is SEHNR and CDR2 FQNEAQ (reference sequence). CDR3 sequence: CASSSSGSPLHF. CDR3 nucleotides: TGTGCCAGCAGCTCTAGTGGCTCACCCCTCCACTTT. Based on the CDR3 plus reference TRBV7-9 and TRBJ1-6, the full variable domain is DTGVSQNPRHKITKRGQNVTFRCDPISEHNRLYWYRQTLGQGPEFLTYFQNEAQLEKSRLLSDRFSAERPKGSFSTLEIQRTEQGDSAMYLCASSSSGSPLHFGNGTRLTVT.

This clone showed up just once. The V gene is TRBV19, the J gene TRBJ1-5; D may be TRBD1 (6 bases). Germline assignment: CDR1 LNHDA and CDR2 SQIVND (reference sequence). The CDR3 spans 14 residues. V lost 5 bases, J lost 2 bases, and 10 bases lay in between. In nucleotides, the CDR3 is TGTGCCAGTAGTCGCCGACAGGGCAATCAGCCCCAGCATTTT. Translation: CASSRRQGNQPQHF.

The chain joins TRBV12-3 or TRBV12-4 to TRBJ1-5; D unclear. The CDR3 contains 13 residues. The V end was cut by 2 bases, the J end by 0 bases, with 2 bases between. The CDR3 DNA is TGTGCCAGCAGTTTACTTAGCAATCAGCCCCAGCATTTT. As protein: CASSLLSNQPQHF.

This clone has only one observation. The chain couples TRBV12-3 or TRBV12-4 to TRBJ1-5, with D maybe TRBD1 (5 bases). The V end lost 5 bases, the J end lost 7 bases, and 9 bases lay between the germline ends. This CDR3 contains 12 residues. CDR3 sequence (DNA): TGTGCCAGCAGTCTACCAGGGCAGCCCCAGCATTTT. This encodes CASSLPGQPQHF.

This chain links TRBV28 with TRBJ1-1; 10 positions match TRBD1. With 7 bases clipped from V and 4 bases from J, the junction kept 3 bases outside the gene matches. There are 13 residues in the CDR3. Germline assignment: CDR1 MDHEN and CDR2 SYDVKM. In DNA form, the CDR3 reads TGTGCCAGCACCGGGACAGGGGTCACTGAAGCTTTCTTT. Translating it yields CASTGTGVTEAFF.

The chain joins TRBV19 to TRBJ1-2; 8 nucleotides line up with TRBD1. Germline assignment: CDR1 LNHDA and CDR2 SQIVND (reference sequence). V lost 10 bases, J lost 4 bases, and 14 bases stayed unmatched. There are 15 residues in the CDR3. The CDR3, as DNA: TGTGCCAAGACAGGGGACCCGGAGAGAGTCTATGGCTACACCTTC. It yields the protein CAKTGDPERVYGYTF.

This clone was counted ten times or more. The chain carries TRBV5-1 and TRBJ2-5, with a tentative D call TRBD2 (5 bases). CDR3 length: 15 residues. V lost 4 bases, J lost 5 bases, and 18 bases lay in between. Germline V gene data show CDR1 as SGHRS and CDR2 as YFSETQ. This CDR3 is CASSKESSWEETQYF. CDR3 in DNA: TGCGCCAGCAGCAAGGAGTCCTCCTGGGAGGAGACCCAGTACTTC.

This clone was seen once. The rearrangement joins TRBV13 to TRBJ2-7; TRBD1 matches at 7 bases. The germline gives CDR1 PRHDT, CDR2 FYEKMQ (reference sequence). This CDR3 has 15 residues. V shed 4 bases, J shed 2 bases, and the junction held 8 bases outside the gene matches. The CDR3 spells CASSSEQGLAYEQYF. In DNA form, the CDR3 reads TGTGCCAGCAGCTCGGAACAGGGGTTGGCCTACGAGCAGTACTTC.

V and J are TRBV5-1 and TRBJ2-3; D is possibly TRBD1 (6 bases). Germline V gene sequence: CDR1 SGHRS, CDR2 YFSETQ. This CDR3 is 11 amino acids long. Trimming took off 6 bases at V and 4 bases at J, with 6 bases between the two ends. The CDR3 DNA follows: TGCGCCAGCACAGGGGCAGATACGCAGTATTTT. The encoded protein is CASTGADTQYF.

V is TRBV2 and J is TRBJ2-3; 8 positions match TRBD2. Trimming took 8 bases from V and 2 from J; bases not matched to a gene: 9. Germline loops: CDR1 SNHLY, CDR2 FYNNEI. The CDR3 is 15 residues long. CDR3 residues: CASGLASILTDTQYF. The CDR3 nucleotides are TGTGCCAGCGGACTAGCTTCTATCCTCACAGATACGCAGTATTTT.

This clone was seen just once. The rearrangement joins TRBV2 to TRBJ2-3; 7 bases fit TRBD1. Germline V CDR1 and CDR2: SNHLY, FYNNEI. The V segment lost 5 bases and the J segment 4 bases; nucleotides outside the gene matches: 0. The CDR3 runs to 12 residues. CDR3 nucleotide sequence: TGTGCCAGCAGTACAGGGGCAGATACGCAGTATTTT. Translated, it gives CASSTGADTQYF.

The chain carries TRBV7-8 and TRBJ1-3; TRBD1 is a possible D gene (6 bases). The germline CDR1 and CDR2 sequences are SGHVS and FQNEAQ. The CDR3 covers 14 residues. The ends were cut back, 5 bases at V and 4 bases at J, with 12 bases in the middle. DNA for the CDR3: TGTGCCAGCAGCCCACGGACAGAGGGAAACACCATATATTTT. This translates into CASSPRTEGNTIYF.

This chain links TRBV25-1 with TRBJ2-5; 9 positions match TRBD2. V shed 5 bases, J shed 3 bases, and the junction held 7 bases outside the gene matches. Germline V lookup: CDR1 MGHDK, CDR2 SYGVNS. The CDR3 runs to 15 residues. Here the CDR3 DNA reads TGTGCCAGCAGTAGGTCTATAGCGGGAGAAGAGACCCAGTACTTC. Its translation: CASSRSIAGEETQYF.

The chain carries TRBV6-5 and TRBJ2-1, with D perhaps matching TRBD2 (5 bases). CDR3 length equals 15 residues. Trimming took off 8 bases at V and 3 bases at J, with 17 bases between the two ends. Germline values: CDR1 MNHEY, CDR2 SVGAGI. The CDR3 loop is CASLGVDYNYNEQFF. The CDR3 coding sequence is TGTGCCAGCCTTGGGGTAGACTACAACTACAATGAGCAGTTCTTC.

This clone was seen only once. The chain employs TRBV11-2 and TRBJ1-4; D is unresolved. This CDR3 has 15 amino acids. Germline CDR1 reads SGHAT; CDR2 reads FQNNGV. The ends were cut back, 6 bases at V and 5 bases at J, with 16 bases in the middle. In DNA form, the CDR3 reads TGTGCCAGCAGGCGGTTTACTTCGGGAAATGAAAAACTGTTTTTT. Its translation is CASRRFTSGNEKLFF.

This clone was seen a single time. The chain links TRBV7-8 to TRBJ1-5; 7 positions match TRBD1. CDR3 length: 16 residues. Germline V lookup: CDR1 SGHVS, CDR2 FQNEAQ. After removal of 2 bases from V and 0 bases from J, the junction contained 4 bases not matched to a gene. The CDR3 region has the DNA TGTGCCAGCAGCTTACAGGGGGGCAGTAGCAATCAGCCCCAGCATTTT. Its translation is CASSLQGGSSNQPQHF. Variable domain in full (rest from reference TRBV7-8 and TRBJ1-5): GAGVSQSPRYKVAKRGQDVALRCDPISGHVSLFWYQQALGQGPEFLTYFQNEAQLDKSGLPSDRFFAERPEGSVSTLKIQRTQQEDSAVYLCASSLQGGSSNQPQHFGDGTRLSIL.

This chain uses TRBV7-9 with TRBJ2-1; 10 positions match TRBD2. CDR1 and CDR2 (germline): SEHNR, FQNEAQ (reference sequence). V shed 5 bases and J 5 bases; nucleotides not matched to a gene: 6. The CDR3 has 15 residues. CDR3 amino acids: CASSPRTSGHNEQFF. The CDR3 bases are TGTGCCAGCAGCCCCCGGACTAGCGGACACAATGAGCAGTTCTTC.

This clone showed up just a few times. The chain uses TRBV28 and TRBJ2-3; D may be TRBD2 (6 bases). The V end was cut by 5 bases, the J end by 2 bases, with 11 bases between. The germline gives CDR1 MDHEN, CDR2 SYDVKM. The CDR3 is made up of 14 amino acids. CDR3 protein: CASSRGTITDTQYF. DNA of the CDR3: TGTGCCAGCAGTCGCGGGACGATCACAGATACGCAGTATTTT.

V and J are TRBV7-3 and TRBJ2-2; D perhaps matches TRBD1 (5 bases). Trimming took off 2 bases at V and 7 bases at J, with 17 bases between the two ends. This CDR3 has 16 amino acids. CDR1 is SGHTA, CDR2 FQGTGA, per germline. The CDR3 nucleotides read TGTGCCAGCAGCTTATCAAGTGGCAGGGTTAACGGGGAGCTGTTTTTT. It codes for CASSLSSGRVNGELFF.

CDR3 protein: CAWSAQFQPQHF. In DNA, the CDR3 is TGTGCCTGGAGTGCCCAATTTCAGCCCCAGCATTTT. This chain connects TRBV30 to TRBJ1-5; no clear D. Per the germline V gene, CDR1 is GTSNPN and CDR2 is SVGIG (reference sequence). With 1 base removed from V and 6 bases from J, the gap between germline ends came to 7 bases. This CDR3 is built from 12 residues.

This chain joins TRBV2 and TRBJ2-3; a possible D gene is TRBD1 (5 bases). In germline, CDR1 is SNHLY, CDR2 FYNNEI. The CDR3 totals 15 residues. V was clipped by 2 bases and J by 3 bases, with 12 bases between them. CDR3: CASSEQGVETDTQYF. In DNA form, the CDR3 reads TGTGCCAGCAGTGAACAGGGTGTCGAAACAGATACGCAGTATTTT.

This CDR3 reads CASSKGLAGVNTGELFF. The CDR3 region has the DNA TGTGCCAGCAGTAAGGGACTAGCGGGAGTGAACACCGGGGAGCTGTTTTTT. The chain links TRBV7-6 to TRBJ2-2; the match to TRBD2 covers 14 bases. The germline CDR1 and CDR2 sequences are SGHVS and FNYEAQ. The CDR3 is 17 amino acids. After removal of 6 bases from V and 1 base from J, the junction contained 4 bases not matched to a gene.

J is TRBJ2-1 and V is TRBV27, with 9 bases aligning to TRBD1. This CDR3 spans 17 amino acids. J gave up 8 bases and V 7 bases, and 18 bases lay outside the gene matches. The germline V gene encodes CDR1 MNHEY and CDR2 SMNVEV (reference sequence). This CDR3 is CASTDTPGQGFAYEQFF. The CDR3 nucleotides are TGTGCCAGCACAGACACTCCGGGACAGGGATTCGCCTATGAGCAGTTCTTC.

V is TRBV4-2 and J is TRBJ2-1; TRBD2 matches at 8 bases. Per the germline V gene, CDR1 is LGHNA and CDR2 is YNFKEQ. This CDR3 has 13 residues. V gave up 4 bases and J gave up 5 bases; unmatched junction bases: 1. Here the CDR3 DNA reads TGTGCCAGCAGCCGAGCGGGAGACAATGAGCAGTTCTTC. Protein product: CASSRAGDNEQFF.

This chain joins TRBV5-1 and TRBJ1-2, with D tentatively TRBD1 (5 bases). The CDR3 consists of 17 residues. Germline V gene sequence: CDR1 SGHRS, CDR2 YFSETQ. V shed 4 bases and J shed 7 bases, with 26 bases lying between them. The CDR3 bases are TGCGCCAGCAGCACCCGGGGGAGAGCCATGCTTACTAGTGGCTACACCTTC. This encodes CASSTRGRAMLTSGYTF. Looking up the rest from reference TRBV5-1 and TRBJ1-2 gives the full variable domain: KAGVTQTPRYLIKTRGQQVTLSCSPISGHRSVSWYQQTPGQGLQFLFEYFSETQRNKGNFPGRFSGRQFSNSRSEMNVSTLELGDSALYLCASSTRGRAMLTSGYTFGSGTRLTVV.

Concerning this clone itself: The sample has other DNA sequences that encode this CDR3 too. Here the CDR3 DNA reads TGTGCCAGTAGTACGGACCGGGGAAACACTGAAGCTTTCTTT. Translation gives CASSTDRGNTEAFF. The chain employs TRBV19 and TRBJ1-1; no firm D call. Germline lookup yields CDR1 LNHDA and CDR2 SQIVND (reference sequence). Trimming removed 4 bases from V and 2 bases from J, with 11 bases in between. The length of the CDR3 is 14 residues. Filled out from reference TRBV19 and TRBJ1-1, the complete variable domain reads DGGITQSPKYLFRKEGQNVTLSCEQNLNHDAMYWYRQDPGQGLRLIYYSQIVNDFQKGDIAEGYSVSREKKESFPLTVTSAQKNPTAFYLCASSTDRGNTEAFFGQGTRLTVV.

This clone was counted a few times. V gene TRBV7-3 combines with J gene TRBJ2-2; possibly TRBD2 for D (5 bases). Germline CDR1 and CDR2: SGHTA and FQGTGA. V was clipped by 5 bases and J by 4 bases, with 14 bases between them. CDR3 length: 15 residues. This CDR3 reads CASSPGTGSTGELFF. The CDR3 coding sequence is TGTGCCAGCAGCCCCGGCACGGGAAGCACCGGGGAGCTGTTTTTT.

The chain carries TRBV5-8 and TRBJ1-1; no firm D call. The CDR3 is 13 residues long. The V and J ends lost 4 bases and 7 bases respectively, with 14 bases between them. In germline, CDR1 is SGHTS, CDR2 YDEGEE. The CDR3 here is CASSPQQRFEAFF. The CDR3 DNA reads TGTGCCAGCAGCCCACAACAGAGATTTGAAGCTTTCTTT.